The clone carrying this T cell receptor (beta chain) was recorded only once. Clones were sequenced by immunoSEQ multiplex PCR, and TCRdb holds only the in-frame ones, with some missing. This sample has tens of thousands of clones; approximately 93% occur once, and the top ten carry under 4.5%. The data are from a study of blood T cell repertoires in COVID-19. Trimming removed 2 bases from V and 5 bases from J; junction bases left unmatched: 6. The CDR3 loop spans 16 amino acids. Germline V gene data show CDR1 as SGHTA and CDR2 as FQGNSA. The sequence was collected from a man in his 60s with acute or convalescent COVID-19. The sequenced sample was peripheral blood. The rearrangement uses TRBV7-2 and TRBJ2-1, with 10 bases fitting TRBD1. The CDR3 coding sequence is TGTGCCAGCAGCTTATTCGGGACAGGGGTAGACAATGAGCAGTTCTTC. It codes for CASSLFGTGVDNEQFF.